The following is a T cell receptor beta chain sequence with its context. Its recognized antigen is unknown. Per-base quality was not reported, and no clone a single base away is much larger than it. The source of the sample is a study of cytomegalovirus exposure and HLA in healthy donors (dated by TCRdb to the late 2010s). At the level of the whole study: In an earlier analysis of 587 of the donors, 250 to 300 Gb of sequence data and 95 million to 130 million unique TCR beta sequences from 150 million to 200 million T cells were reported. Roughly 290 gigabases of sequencing data and tens of millions of unique TCR sequences made up an early release that covered over 550 HLA-typed donors. Among the roughly 430 genotyped donors, about 83% belonged to the genetic ancestry cluster associated with self-reported Caucasian donors. The study aimed to test whether signatures of past pathogen exposure could be identified by cataloging public T cell receptors. The T cell repertoires of around 730 subjects were profiled by immunosequencing and related to cytomegalovirus serostatus. Besides the first cohort of approximately 670 subjects, a separate validation cohort made up of roughly 120 different subjects was used. High-throughput TCR immunosequencing, statistical association of individual TCRs with disease status, and machine learning were combined to predict cytomegalovirus infection status. In a later analysis, previously published TCR beta repertoires from 670 or so donors were re-analyzed and high-resolution HLA genotyping was added so that TCR occurrence patterns could be studied. In the later analysis, no new phenotypic data were used to find candidate immune exposures; instead, reliance was placed on TCR beta sequences and their occurrence across donors. To decide whether each TCR beta V gene segment behaved as functional or pseudogenic, an earlier analysis of 587 of the donors relied on high-throughput TCR beta sequencing. Donor age, sex, ethnicity and CMV serostatus were compiled together with the repertoire data. Genome-wide SNP genotypes for about 65% of the 666 donors were used in a later genetic analysis, which treated that subset as a discovery cohort. All discovery cohort repertoires had been generated using a single sequencing platform. HLA typing included class I and class II loci at four-digit resolution. Typing coverage varied by locus: about 629-630 donors for A, B, C, DRB1 and DQB1; roughly 520 for DQA1; more than 600 for DPA1; some 470 for DPB1. Because of strong linkage in the cohort, roughly five DR-DQ haplotypes were treated as single units for association and clustering. On average, roughly 240,000 unique TCR beta nucleotide sequences were sequenced per donor among about 400 genotyped donors of the cohort, with roughly 20% of those sequences being non-productive.

The research as a whole found: In a later analysis, several top co-occurrence clusters were reported to appear linked to parvovirus B19, influenza, CMV and Epstein-Barr virus. Some IMGT-functional V segments, including TRBV6-2 and TRBV6-3, could not be distinguished by the 87-base-pair reads and were therefore excluded. Cytomegalovirus status was reported to be diagnosed by the classifier with high specificity and sensitivity in both the original and validation cohorts. A later analysis found that HLA-associated TCR beta chains were more clonally expanded and had lower generation probabilities than equally common non-associated chains. For the cohort, immune exposure information was limited to CMV serostatus. A later genetic analysis reported fewer N-insertions in productive TCRs among donors in an Asian-associated ancestry cluster than the roughly 690-donor mean. When HLA alleles, especially DR and DQ, strongly co-occurred, TCR associations were difficult to assign to individual alleles. According to the authors, the approach could potentially be generalized to other disease states and immunological phenotypes. Specific HLA alleles were associated with 15,000 to 20,000 TCR beta sequences at a false discovery rate of 0.05 in a later analysis. A cluster of highly shared sequence variants was judged likely to be a technical artifact of the sequencing pipeline. Because HLA typing was missing for some donors at each locus, association tests included only the typed subset. Sequencing depth was assumed to be roughly uniform across donors in the presence/absence analyses, though that assumption may not hold. Broadly in line with IMGT annotations, most TCR beta V segments showed up in productive rearrangements about 87% or about 30% of the time in an earlier analysis of roughly 590 of the donors. Only TCR beta chains were sequenced in this cohort, and the absence of alpha or paired-chain data limited detectable features. A few of the identified cytomegalovirus-associated TCR beta chains were confirmed in vitro to be specific for cytomegalovirus antigens. A further reported finding was that TCR beta sequences accurately predicted the HLA-A and HLA-B alleles for most subjects in the first cohort. Because counts were too low, roughly 17 rarely observed V segments, including chromosome 9 orphons, were left out of the earlier analysis of about 620 of the donors. Correlated functional status among segregating V segments might be attributable to linkage disequilibrium, but an unknown experimental factor could not be ruled out. According to a later analysis, TCR association rates differed among HLA loci, with DRB1 alleles showing the most associated TCRs and HLA-C alleles showing the fewest. A total of some 180 TCR beta chains were listed by the study as associated with cytomegalovirus. While some public TCRs were present in many individuals, most TCR sequences turned up only very rarely across donors. V-gene and J-gene trimming of TCR beta chains was associated with a missense DCLRE1C variant in a later genetic analysis, and the association was replicated in an independent cohort. Most CMV-associated TCR beta chains appeared to be HLA-restricted in a later analysis, and the HLA associations seemed to be driven largely by CMV exposure.

Library preparation employed the immunoSEQ multiplex PCR assay. For the multiplex PCR, a mixture combining 60 forward primers for TCR Vbeta segments and 13 reverse primers for TCR Jbeta segments was used. The CDR3 region of rearranged TCR beta genes was amplified from genomic DNA by a multiplex PCR assay. The amplified TCR beta libraries were sequenced on the Illumina HiSeq System as 87-base-pair reads. On the authors' methods: A later analysis tallied roughly 78 million unique TCR beta chains across the 666 repertoires, and some 10 million of those chains were shared by two or more donors. To remove PCR and sequencing errors, raw reads were error-corrected and collapsed into unique sequences using a nearest-neighbor algorithm that merged closely related sequences. To assign V, D and J gene segments, CDR3 sequences were aligned to IMGT reference sequences. For a sequence to be retained, a match of at least six nucleotides to both a V gene segment and a J gene segment was required. A rearrangement counted as productive if the CDR3 had no stop codons and remained in frame with V and J, and every other rearrangement counted as non-productive. CDR3 was defined by IMGT convention, running from the second conserved V-encoded cysteine to the conserved J-encoded phenylalanine. In an earlier analysis of more than 550 of the donors, sequences lacking an unambiguous match to a single V gene segment were excluded. In an earlier analysis of 587 of the donors, V segments were called functional above 56.7% productive rearrangements and were called segregating when the between-donor standard deviation exceeded 5%. A statistical classification framework was built for diagnosing cytomegalovirus status from the catalog of TCR beta chain sequences. In a later analysis, TCR nucleotide sequences were compared against IMGT/GENE-DB human TR gene sequences so that V and J genes could be assigned. The TCRdist pipeline was used in a later analysis to assign CDR3 sequences and most-parsimonious VDJ recombination scenarios. A later analysis defined each TCR beta chain by its CDR3 amino acid sequence plus V-gene family, and excluded reads lacking a unique V-gene family. In a later analysis, 550 to 650 highly shared, low-generation-probability nucleotide sequences were removed to address suspected cross-contamination and a sequencing artifact. A later analysis calculated a clonal expansion index for each public chain from normalized within-repertoire ranks of inferred template counts. In a later analysis, generation probabilities were computed with a VDJ recombination model fitted to out-of-frame rearrangements, and the resulting probabilities were checked against IGoR. Hypergeometric tests were used in a later analysis to score TCR-TCR, TCR-HLA and TCR-CMV co-occurrence, with a repertoire-size bias correction applied to the TCR pairs. To estimate false discovery rates, a later analysis permuted the HLA or CMV assignments 20 times. In a later analysis, co-occurring TCRs were grouped using DBSCAN, and TCRdist sequence similarity was added for clustering within HLA-allele-positive subsets. Co-occurrence clustering excluded repertoires with fewer than 30,000 or more than 120,000 public chains, plus five with anomalous nucleotide sharing. In TCRdb, the immuneACCESS table is reduced to in-frame sequences with V and J assigned. These tables do not hold every clone; where another copy was compared, an unresolved V gene accounts for under half, and the others remain unexplained. The V and J calls and the clone size are those of that table, but D and trimming were determined from the DNA. The sample table records approximately 150,000 clones; 65% to 75% of these occur just once. About 4.5% of the sample goes to the ten largest clones.

In total, about 650 healthy bone marrow donors made up the cohort. All cohort members were sampled while nominally healthy, although unrecorded immune exposures were likely present. The donor was CMV seronegative and belonged to the group of 350 or so seronegative cohort members. A peripheral blood sample was collected from each donor, and TCR beta sequencing was performed on peripheral blood mononuclear cells. Genomic DNA extraction from the blood cell samples was performed with the Qiagen DNeasy Blood Extraction Kit. The germline V gene specifies SGHRS as CDR1 and YFSETQ as CDR2. Deletion took 0 bases off V and 3 bases off J, with a span of 15 bases between the germline ends. The CDR3 starts with the cysteine, ends with the phenylalanine, and has 16 residues. The CDR3 DNA has 48 bases and is translated from base 1.

Recombination connected TRBV5-1 to TRBJ1-1; a weak D assignment points to TRBD1 (5 bases agree). The clonotype originates from a man between 60 and 75 years old in good health and CMV-seronegative. Sequenced sample: PBMCs. The DNA reads as follows: TGCGCCAGCAGCTTGGAGGCAGGGCATCGAGACACTGAAGCTTTCTTT. Its coded protein is CASSLEAGHRDTEAFF.